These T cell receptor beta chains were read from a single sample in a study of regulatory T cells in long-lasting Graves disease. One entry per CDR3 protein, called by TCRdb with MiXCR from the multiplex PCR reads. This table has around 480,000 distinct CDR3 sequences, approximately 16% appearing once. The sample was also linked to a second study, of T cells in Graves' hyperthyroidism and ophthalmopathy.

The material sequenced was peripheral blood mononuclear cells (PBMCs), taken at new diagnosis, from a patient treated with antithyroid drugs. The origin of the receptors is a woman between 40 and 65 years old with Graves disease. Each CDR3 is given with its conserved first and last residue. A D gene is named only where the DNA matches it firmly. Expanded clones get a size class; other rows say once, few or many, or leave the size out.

cdr3_aa: CASSPIGASETQYF
cdr3_nt: TGTGCCAGCTCCCCCATCGGGGCATCGGAGACCCAGTACTTC
v_call: TRBV18
j_call: TRBJ2-5
clone_size: .
d_call: .

cdr3_aa: CASNLGGASGETQYF
cdr3_nt: TGTGCCAGCAATCTGGGGGGGGCCTCTGGAGAGACCCAGTACTTC
v_call: TRBV12-3/TRBV12-4
j_call: TRBJ2-5
clone_size: many
d_call: .

cdr3_aa: CASSLAALRQGINEQFF
cdr3_nt: TGTGCCAGCAGCTTAGCGGCTTTGAGACAGGGGATTAATGAGCAGTTCTTC
v_call: TRBV7-8
j_call: TRBJ2-1
clone_size: many
d_call: TRBD1

cdr3_aa: CASIGGSGNTIYF
cdr3_nt: TGTGCCAGCATCGGGGGCTCTGGAAACACCATATATTTT
v_call: TRBV6-1
j_call: TRBJ1-3
clone_size: few
d_call: .

cdr3_aa: CASSEIGQINEKLFF
cdr3_nt: TGTGCCAGCAGTGAAATAGGACAGATTAATGAAAAACTGTTTTTT
v_call: TRBV6-1
j_call: TRBJ1-4
clone_size: .
d_call: .

cdr3_aa: CASSEYRQGVLANYGYTF
cdr3_nt: TGTGCCAGCAGTGAATATAGACAGGGAGTTCTCGCTAACTATGGCTACACCTTC
v_call: TRBV6-1
j_call: TRBJ1-2
clone_size: few
d_call: TRBD1

cdr3_aa: CASSLGLAWDEQFF
cdr3_nt: TGTGCCAGCAGTTTGGGACTAGCGTGGGATGAGCAGTTCTTC
v_call: TRBV6-5
j_call: TRBJ2-1
clone_size: many
d_call: TRBD2

cdr3_aa: CASSLLVGWEVNTEAFF
cdr3_nt: TGTGCCAGCAGCTTATTAGTCGGGTGGGAAGTGAACACTGAAGCTTTCTTT
v_call: TRBV7-8
j_call: TRBJ1-1
clone_size: many
d_call: .

cdr3_aa: CASGLFSGGGNGYTF
cdr3_nt: TGTGCTAGTGGTTTGTTCTCAGGGGGGGGGAATGGCTACACCTTC
v_call: TRBV12-5
j_call: TRBJ1-2
clone_size: few
d_call: TRBD1

cdr3_aa: CASSLERPGPEGYTF
cdr3_nt: TGCGCCAGCAGCTTGGAAAGGCCAGGGCCAGAAGGCTACACCTTC
v_call: TRBV5-1
j_call: TRBJ1-2
clone_size: many
d_call: .

cdr3_aa: CSAPSPRTSGAFYEQYF
cdr3_nt: TGCAGTGCTCCCTCCCCCCGTACTAGCGGGGCGTTCTACGAGCAGTACTTC
v_call: TRBV20-1
j_call: TRBJ2-7
clone_size: few
d_call: TRBD2

cdr3_aa: CASSYMIPGDTRSGNTIYF
cdr3_nt: TGTGCCAGCAGTTACATGATCCCCGGCGACACCCGCTCTGGAAACACCATATATTTT
v_call: TRBV6-5
j_call: TRBJ1-3
clone_size: .
d_call: .

cdr3_aa: CASLSEQSYEQYF
cdr3_nt: TGTGCCAGCCTCTCCGAGCAGTCCTACGAGCAGTACTTC
v_call: TRBV7-9
j_call: TRBJ2-7
clone_size: many
d_call: .

cdr3_aa: CASSYRDRAGYEQYF
cdr3_nt: TGTGCCAGCAGTTACAGGGACAGGGCCGGCTACGAGCAGTACTTC
v_call: TRBV6-5
j_call: TRBJ2-7
clone_size: .
d_call: TRBD1

cdr3_aa: CASSHQMGKETQYF
cdr3_nt: TGTGCCAGCAGCCACCAAATGGGTAAAGAGACCCAGTACTTC
v_call: TRBV3-1
j_call: TRBJ2-5
clone_size: many
d_call: .

cdr3_aa: CASSEVNRGGTYNEQFF
cdr3_nt: TGTGCCAGCAGTGAAGTTAATCGCGGGGGGACCTACAATGAGCAGTTCTTC
v_call: TRBV6-1
j_call: TRBJ2-1
clone_size: many
d_call: TRBD2

cdr3_aa: CASSETEGSRYNTQYF
cdr3_nt: TGTGCCAGCAGCGAAACGGAAGGGAGCCGTTATAATACGCAGTATTTT
v_call: TRBV9
j_call: TRBJ2-3
clone_size: .
d_call: .

cdr3_aa: CSASQGADEKLFF
cdr3_nt: TGCAGTGCTAGCCAGGGGGCTGATGAAAAACTGTTTTTT
v_call: TRBV20-1
j_call: TRBJ1-4
clone_size: few
d_call: TRBD1

cdr3_aa: CASSQVSHDSPLHF
cdr3_nt: TGTGCCAGCAGCCAAGTATCCCACGATTCACCCCTCCACTTT
v_call: TRBV4-2
j_call: TRBJ1-6
clone_size: .
d_call: .

cdr3_aa: CASRDSSQETQYF
cdr3_nt: TGTGCCAGCAGGGACAGCTCCCAAGAGACCCAGTACTTC
v_call: TRBV12-3/TRBV12-4
j_call: TRBJ2-5
clone_size: .
d_call: .

cdr3_aa: CATSRAQGLYGYTF
cdr3_nt: TGTGCCACCAGCAGAGCACAGGGGCTCTATGGCTACACCTTC
v_call: TRBV15
j_call: TRBJ1-2
clone_size: many
d_call: TRBD1

cdr3_aa: CASSFWSAAKDEQFF
cdr3_nt: TGTGCCAGCAGCTTCTGGTCCGCAGCCAAGGATGAGCAGTTCTTC
v_call: TRBV7-2
j_call: TRBJ2-1
clone_size: .
d_call: .

cdr3_aa: CAISESGGNQPQHF
cdr3_nt: TGTGCCATCAGTGAGTCCGGAGGGAATCAGCCCCAGCATTTT
v_call: TRBV10-3
j_call: TRBJ1-5
clone_size: many
d_call: .

cdr3_aa: CSTSSGRGELFF
cdr3_nt: TGCAGCACCTCTAGCGGACGGGGGGAGCTGTTTTTT
v_call: TRBV29-1
j_call: TRBJ2-2
clone_size: .
d_call: TRBD2

cdr3_aa: CASSLKDTYEQYF
cdr3_nt: TGTGCCAGCAGCTTAAAGGATACCTACGAGCAGTACTTC
v_call: TRBV7-9
j_call: TRBJ2-7
clone_size: few
d_call: .

cdr3_aa: CASSLEWSTYEQYF
cdr3_nt: TGCGCCAGCAGCTTGGAATGGTCTACCTACGAGCAGTACTTC
v_call: TRBV5-1
j_call: TRBJ2-7
clone_size: .
d_call: .

cdr3_aa: CASSSQGTTEAFF
cdr3_nt: TGTGCCAGTAGTTCACAGGGAACCACTGAAGCTTTCTTT
v_call: TRBV19
j_call: TRBJ1-1
clone_size: many
d_call: .

cdr3_aa: CASSYGPLGTQYF
cdr3_nt: TGTGCCAGCAGTTACGGTCCTTTGGGTACGCAGTATTTT
v_call: TRBV6-2/TRBV6-3
j_call: TRBJ2-3
clone_size: few
d_call: .

cdr3_aa: CASSGEGGYGYTF
cdr3_nt: TGTGCCAGCTCAGGGGAGGGGGGCTATGGCTACACCTTC
v_call: TRBV6-2/TRBV6-3
j_call: TRBJ1-2
clone_size: many
d_call: .

cdr3_aa: CAWSTSRSYTF
cdr3_nt: TGTGCCTGGAGTACCTCTAGAAGCTACACCTTC
v_call: TRBV30
j_call: TRBJ1-2
clone_size: many
d_call: .

cdr3_aa: CASSPSGVGTGELFF
cdr3_nt: TGTGCCAGCAGCCCCAGCGGGGTGGGGACCGGGGAGCTGTTTTTT
v_call: TRBV7-2
j_call: TRBJ2-2
clone_size: .
d_call: TRBD2

cdr3_aa: CASSYTLQTERFF
cdr3_nt: TGTGCCAGCAGTTACACCCTACAGACGGAGCGGTTCTTC
v_call: TRBV13
j_call: TRBJ2-1
clone_size: .
d_call: .

cdr3_aa: CASREYIRTGGDQPQHF
cdr3_nt: TGTGCCAGCAGAGAATATATTCGGACAGGGGGCGATCAGCCCCAGCATTTT
v_call: TRBV3-1
j_call: TRBJ1-5
clone_size: few
d_call: TRBD1

cdr3_aa: CASSIPTGYTF
cdr3_nt: TGTGCCAGTAGTATCCCCACGGGCTACACCTTC
v_call: TRBV19
j_call: TRBJ1-2
clone_size: .
d_call: .

cdr3_aa: CASSPFKAPLHF
cdr3_nt: TGTGCCAGCAGCCCTTTCAAGGCACCCCTCCACTTT
v_call: TRBV14
j_call: TRBJ1-6
clone_size: few
d_call: .

cdr3_aa: CASSERLAGVSSYNEQFF
cdr3_nt: TGTGCCAGCAGTGAAAGGCTAGCGGGGGTCAGCTCCTACAATGAGCAGTTCTTC
v_call: TRBV6-2/TRBV6-3
j_call: TRBJ2-1
clone_size: few
d_call: TRBD2

cdr3_aa: CASSYSGQGASVRGYTF
cdr3_nt: TGTGCCAGCAGTTACTCGGGACAGGGGGCGAGCGTAAGGGGCTACACCTTC
v_call: TRBV6-8
j_call: TRBJ1-2
clone_size: .
d_call: TRBD1

cdr3_aa: CSATHSRTAAYEQYF
cdr3_nt: TGCAGTGCTACCCATTCAAGGACTGCAGCCTACGAGCAGTACTTC
v_call: TRBV20-1
j_call: TRBJ2-7
clone_size: .
d_call: .

cdr3_aa: CASSLGSGVRQPQHF
cdr3_nt: TGTGCCAGCAGCTTAGGTTCAGGGGTCAGGCAGCCCCAGCATTTT
v_call: TRBV7-9
j_call: TRBJ1-5
clone_size: once
d_call: .

cdr3_aa: CASSLGGKTDTQYF
cdr3_nt: TGCGCCAGCAGCCTCGGAGGGAAAACAGATACGCAGTATTTT
v_call: TRBV5-1
j_call: TRBJ2-3
clone_size: many
d_call: .

cdr3_aa: CASSLEDSSYGYTF
cdr3_nt: TGTGCCAGCAGCTTAGAAGACAGCTCCTATGGCTACACCTTC
v_call: TRBV11-3
j_call: TRBJ1-2
clone_size: .
d_call: .

cdr3_aa: CASSGPGSSDTQYF
cdr3_nt: TGTGCCAGCAGCGGGCCAGGTAGCTCAGATACGCAGTATTTT
v_call: TRBV2
j_call: TRBJ2-3
clone_size: many
d_call: .

cdr3_aa: CASSDRDGRTGELFF
cdr3_nt: TGTGCCAGCAGCGACCGGGACGGAAGAACCGGGGAGCTGTTTTTT
v_call: TRBV2
j_call: TRBJ2-2
clone_size: .
d_call: .

cdr3_aa: CASSEWNRGQGISGYTF
cdr3_nt: TGTGCCAGCAGTGAATGGAACAGAGGACAGGGGATTAGTGGCTACACCTTC
v_call: TRBV6-1
j_call: TRBJ1-2
clone_size: .
d_call: TRBD1

cdr3_aa: CASSQETANSPLHF
cdr3_nt: TGTGCCAGCAGCCAAGAAACGGCGAATTCACCCCTCCACTTT
v_call: TRBV14
j_call: TRBJ1-6
clone_size: .
d_call: .

cdr3_aa: CASSPTRRGETQYF
cdr3_nt: TGTGCCAGCAGTCCCACGCGGCGCGGGGAGACCCAGTACTTC
v_call: TRBV12-3/TRBV12-4
j_call: TRBJ2-5
clone_size: many
d_call: .

cdr3_aa: CASSFGVRNYGYTF
cdr3_nt: TGTGCCAGCAGTTTTGGGGTCCGGAACTATGGCTACACCTTC
v_call: TRBV12-3/TRBV12-4
j_call: TRBJ1-2
clone_size: many
d_call: .

cdr3_aa: CSVGGTNTGELFF
cdr3_nt: TGCAGTGTAGGGGGGACGAACACCGGGGAGCTGTTTTTT
v_call: TRBV20-1
j_call: TRBJ2-2
clone_size: many
d_call: .

cdr3_aa: CSAGGEGSGELFF
cdr3_nt: TGCAGTGCTGGAGGGGAAGGGTCCGGGGAGCTGTTTTTT
v_call: TRBV20-1
j_call: TRBJ2-2
clone_size: few
d_call: .

cdr3_aa: CASSQGGGADEQFF
cdr3_nt: TGTGCCAGCAGCCAGGGCGGGGGGGCAGATGAGCAGTTCTTC
v_call: TRBV3-1
j_call: TRBJ2-1
clone_size: few
d_call: TRBD2

cdr3_aa: CSAGLGGAKNIQYF
cdr3_nt: TGCAGTGCTGGACTGGGGGGGGCCAAAAACATTCAGTACTTC
v_call: TRBV20-1
j_call: TRBJ2-4
clone_size: .
d_call: TRBD2